The following is a T cell receptor beta chain sequence with its context. Its antigen is not known. This specimen belongs to a study of T cell responses to AZD1222 COVID-19 vaccine. Study summary: Second doses were pooled across both intervals (about 4 or about 12 weeks). Notes on the study in general: The repertoires were collected only after the peak T cell response. Regions 160-218 and 743-854 held dominance among vaccine-associated CD4 TCRs, which spanned spike. Spike-specific TCR breadth and depth both grew after two AZD1222 doses.

The data were produced by immunoSEQ multiplex PCR, yet TCRdb's version contains in-frame clones alone and is incomplete. The sample yields about 130,000 clones, 93% seen once. The J segment lost 5 bases and the V segment lost 4 bases, leaving 8 bases of the junction unmatched. Germline V gene sequence: CDR1 MNHNS, CDR2 SASEGT. The CDR3 is made up of 16 amino acids. The chain links TRBV6-1 to TRBJ2-2; 9 positions match TRBD1. The sequence was collected from an adult in good health. Specimen: peripheral blood, collected on day 0 of AZD1222 vaccination. The CDR3 DNA follows: TGTGCCAGCAGTGGAGGGGTCGGGACAGGGACCGGGGAGCTGTTTTTT. Its translation: CASSGGVGTGTGELFF.